What follows are 13 T cell receptor beta chains derived from one specimen sequenced in a study of cytomegalovirus exposure and HLA in healthy donors. With 60 Vbeta and 13 Jbeta primers, the PCR was carried out. Data came from immunoSEQ multiplex PCR; TCRdb stores just in-frame clones and leaves some out. Of around 200,000 clones listed, 65% to 80% were seen once; the top ten hold approximately 4.8%. The sequenced material came from PBMCs. These receptors were obtained from a man aged 25-40 years in good health and CMV-seropositive.

This clone occurred a few times. This chain joins TRBV7-2 and TRBJ1-2; no clear D. V was cut by 0 bases and J by 4 bases, with 12 bases left in between. This CDR3 has 15 residues. Germline-derived CDR1 and CDR2 are SGHTA and FQGNSA. The CDR3 bases are TGTGCCAGCAGCTTAGCGCGGCGCAGTACCTATGGCTACACCTTC. It encodes CASSLARRSTYGYTF.

This clone was found once. This chain joins TRBV5-5 and TRBJ2-7; TRBD1 aligns across 7 bases. This CDR3 is built from 15 residues. Looked up from germline, CDR1 is SGHKS and CDR2 is YYEKEE (reference sequence). V dropped 0 bases and J dropped 2; count of bases not matched to a gene: 5. The CDR3 DNA follows: TGTGCCAGCAGCTTGGGTGTGACAGGGCCCTACGAGCAGTACTTC. Translation gives CASSLGVTGPYEQYF.

CDR3 sequence: CASSIEPDWERPQHF. The CDR3 DNA is TGTGCCAGTAGTATAGAGCCAGACTGGGAGAGGCCCCAGCATTTT. The V gene is TRBV19, the J gene TRBJ1-5; D gene ambiguous. Looked up from germline, CDR1 is LNHDA and CDR2 is SQIVND (reference sequence). This CDR3 has 15 residues. V lost 0 bases, J lost 9 bases, and 15 bases lay in between.

This clone has just a few counts. The CDR3 here is CASSTTGEDSPLHF. DNA for the CDR3: TGTGCCAGCAGTACCACAGGGGAGGATTCACCCCTCCACTTT. This chain connects TRBV6-6 to TRBJ1-6; 7 bases fit TRBD1. V was pared by 5 bases and J by 8 bases, with 6 bases of the junction left unmatched. The CDR3 length is 14 residues. Germline V CDR1 and CDR2: MNHNY, SVGAGI (reference sequence).

This clone was detected only once. This rearrangement joins TRBV19 to TRBJ1-5; 8 bases match TRBD1. CDR3 size: 15 residues. The junction had 9 bases not matched to a gene; V was cut back by 6 bases and J by 5 bases. Germline V lookup: CDR1 LNHDA, CDR2 SQIVND (reference sequence). For the CDR3, the DNA is TGTGCCAGTAGGCACACAGGGGGGGGGTATCAGCCCCAGCATTTT. As protein: CASRHTGGGYQPQHF.

A remark on this clone: The identical CDR3 is also encoded by other nucleotide sequences in the sample. The J gene is TRBJ1-4, the V gene TRBV6-6, with TRBD1 identical over 8 bases. J lost 2 bases, V lost 6 bases, and 8 bases had no gene match. The germline V gene encodes CDR1 MNHNY and CDR2 SVGAGI (reference sequence). CDR3 length: 16 amino acids. CDR3 amino acids: CASRLWTGSTNEKLFF. CDR3 DNA sequence: TGTGCCAGCAGGCTCTGGACAGGGTCGACTAATGAAAAACTGTTTTTT.

The chain has TRBV28 and TRBJ1-5; 7 positions match TRBD1. The germline gives CDR1 MDHEN, CDR2 SYDVKM. J lost 5 bases, V lost 3 bases, and 10 bases had no gene match. The CDR3 contains 16 residues. CDR3 sequence (DNA): TGTGCCAGCAGTTTTGTGGCAGGGGGATACGATCAGCCCCAGCATTTT. Residues: CASSFVAGGYDQPQHF.

This chain connects TRBV29-1 to TRBJ2-1; 8 bases align to TRBD1. V was pared by 0 bases and J by 6 bases, with 10 bases of the junction left unmatched. Germline loops: CDR1 SQVTM, CDR2 ANQGSEA. This CDR3 region has 16 residues. The CDR3 DNA reads TGCAGCGTTGAAGACTACTGGACAGGGAACCCCAATGAGCAGTTCTTC. It encodes CSVEDYWTGNPNEQFF.

The rearrangement uses TRBV18 and TRBJ1-2; D call uncertain. This CDR3 is 14 amino acids long. From germline, CDR1 is KGHSH and CDR2 LQKENI. Between the trimmed V and J ends, which lost 3 bases and 1 base, there was a span of 9 bases. This CDR3 reads CASSPRQDNYGYTF. The CDR3 DNA reads as TGTGCCAGCTCACCGAGGCAAGATAACTATGGCTACACCTTC.

This clone was seen only a few times. The CDR3 is CASSRTTINTGELFF. CDR3 coding DNA: TGTGCCAGCAGCCGGACTACGATAAACACCGGGGAGCTGTTTTTT. The chain recombines TRBV5-4 with TRBJ2-2; D is possibly TRBD2 (6 bases). The germline V gene encodes CDR1 SGHNT and CDR2 YYREEE (reference sequence). V was clipped by 4 bases and J by 2 bases, with 12 bases between them. This CDR3 comprises 15 residues. Using reference TRBV5-4 and TRBJ2-2 for the parts outside the CDR3, the full variable domain is ETGVTQSPTHLIKTRGQQVTLRCSSQSGHNTVSWYQQALGQGPQFIFQYYREEENGRGNFPPRFSGLQFPNYSSELNVNALELDDSALYLCASSRTTINTGELFFGEGSRLTVL.

The gene calls are TRBV7-2 and TRBJ2-5, with D possibly matching TRBD1 (6 bases). CDR1 and CDR2 from the germline V gene are SGHTA and FQGNSA. The CDR3 is 12 residues long. The ends were cut back, 8 bases at V and 3 bases at J, with 10 bases in the middle. CDR3 DNA sequence: TGTGCCAGCCAGGGGCTTGAAGAGACCCAGTACTTC. It encodes CASQGLEETQYF.

This sequence joins TRBV11-3 and TRBJ2-7, with 7 nucleotides matching TRBD1. The V segment lost 4 bases and the J segment 6 bases; nucleotides outside the gene matches: 12. The CDR3 has 15 amino acids. Germline lookup yields CDR1 SGHNT and CDR2 YENEEA. The CDR3 nucleotides read TGTGCCAGCAGCTGTCAAGGGGACAGCCGGTGCGAGCAGTACTTC. This gives the protein CASSCQGDSRCEQYF.

The chain joins TRBV5-1 to TRBJ2-3, with a tentative D call TRBD1 (6 bases). Trimming pared 5 bases from V and 5 bases from J, leaving 21 bases between. This CDR3 has 16 amino acids. CDR1 and CDR2 from the germline V gene are SGHRS and YFSETQ. The CDR3 region has the DNA TGCGCCAGCAGGTTGTTGGGGGCTAGGTCTCTAGATACGCAGTATTTT. Encoded protein: CASRLLGARSLDTQYF. Looking up the rest from reference TRBV5-1 and TRBJ2-3 gives the full variable domain: KAGVTQTPRYLIKTRGQQVTLSCSPISGHRSVSWYQQTPGQGLQFLFEYFSETQRNKGNFPGRFSGRQFSNSRSEMNVSTLELGDSALYLCASRLLGARSLDTQYFGPGTRLTVL.